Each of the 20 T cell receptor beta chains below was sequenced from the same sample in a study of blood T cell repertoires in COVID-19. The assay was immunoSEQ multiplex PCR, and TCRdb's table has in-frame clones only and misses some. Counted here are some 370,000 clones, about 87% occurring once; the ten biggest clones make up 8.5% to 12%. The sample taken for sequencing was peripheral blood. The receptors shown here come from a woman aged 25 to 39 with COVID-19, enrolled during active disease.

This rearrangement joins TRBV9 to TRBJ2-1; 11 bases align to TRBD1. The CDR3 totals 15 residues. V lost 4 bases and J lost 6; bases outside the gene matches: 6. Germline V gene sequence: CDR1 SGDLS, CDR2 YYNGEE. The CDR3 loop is CASSSLGQGGNEQFF. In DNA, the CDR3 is TGTGCCAGCAGCTCACTGGGACAGGGGGGCAATGAGCAGTTCTTC. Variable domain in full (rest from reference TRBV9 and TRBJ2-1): DSGVTQTPKHLITATGQRVTLRCSPRSGDLSVYWYQQSLDQGLQFLIQYYNGEERAKGNILERFSAQQFPDLHSELNLSSLELGDSALYFCASSSLGQGGNEQFFGPGTRLTVL.

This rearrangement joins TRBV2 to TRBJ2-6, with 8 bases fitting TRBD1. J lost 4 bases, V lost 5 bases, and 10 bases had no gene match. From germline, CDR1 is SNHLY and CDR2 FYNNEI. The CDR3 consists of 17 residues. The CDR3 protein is CASSKGQGATGANVLTF. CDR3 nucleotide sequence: TGTGCCAGCAGTAAGGGGCAGGGGGCGACCGGGGCCAACGTCCTGACTTTC.

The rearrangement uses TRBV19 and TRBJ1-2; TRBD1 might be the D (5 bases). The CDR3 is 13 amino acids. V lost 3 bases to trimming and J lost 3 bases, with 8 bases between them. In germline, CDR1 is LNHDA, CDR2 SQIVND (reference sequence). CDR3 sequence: CASSIRRDYGYTF. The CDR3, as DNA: TGTGCCAGTAGTATTCGCAGGGACTATGGCTACACCTTC.

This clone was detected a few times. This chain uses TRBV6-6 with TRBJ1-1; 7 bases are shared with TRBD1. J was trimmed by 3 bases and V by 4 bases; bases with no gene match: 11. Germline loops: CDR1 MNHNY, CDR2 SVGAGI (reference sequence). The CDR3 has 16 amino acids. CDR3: CASSSQITGTDTEAFF. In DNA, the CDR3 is TGTGCCAGCAGTTCCCAAATAACCGGGACAGACACTGAAGCTTTCTTT.

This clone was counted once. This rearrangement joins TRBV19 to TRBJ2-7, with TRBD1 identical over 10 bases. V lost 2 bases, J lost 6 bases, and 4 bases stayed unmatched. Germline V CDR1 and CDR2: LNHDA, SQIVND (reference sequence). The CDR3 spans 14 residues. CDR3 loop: CASSILGQGSEQYF. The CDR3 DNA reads TGTGCCAGTAGTATACTGGGACAGGGGTCCGAGCAGTACTTC.

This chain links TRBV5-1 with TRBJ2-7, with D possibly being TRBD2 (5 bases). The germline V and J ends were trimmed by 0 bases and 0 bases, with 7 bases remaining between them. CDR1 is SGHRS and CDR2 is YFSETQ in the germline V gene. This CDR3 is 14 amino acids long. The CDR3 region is CASSLEGSSYEQYF. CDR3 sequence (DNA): TGCGCCAGCAGCTTGGAAGGGAGCTCCTACGAGCAGTACTTC.

The CDR3 DNA sequence: TGTGCCAGCAGTGAAGCGTGGCGGGAGGGCACCCATGAGCAGTTCTTC. Its protein product is CASSEAWREGTHEQFF. The rearrangement joins TRBV2 to TRBJ2-1; 9 positions agree with TRBD2. The ends lost 0 bases at V and 8 bases at J; junction bases unmatched: 8. The CDR3 sequence is 16 residues long. CDR1 is SNHLY, CDR2 FYNNEI, per germline. The entire variable domain, with the rest obtained from reference TRBV2 and TRBJ2-1, is as follows: EPEVTQTPSHQVTQMGQEVILRCVPISNHLYFYWYRQILGQKVEFLVSFYNNEISEKSEIFDDQFSVERPDGSNFTLKIRSTKLEDSAMYFCASSEAWREGTHEQFFGPGTRLTVL.

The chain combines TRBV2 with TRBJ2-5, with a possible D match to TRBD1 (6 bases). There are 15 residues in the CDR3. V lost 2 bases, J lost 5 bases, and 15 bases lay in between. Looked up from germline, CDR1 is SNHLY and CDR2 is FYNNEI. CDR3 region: CASSEWQGTYETQYF. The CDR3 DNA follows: TGTGCCAGCAGTGAATGGCAGGGGACGTATGAGACCCAGTACTTC.

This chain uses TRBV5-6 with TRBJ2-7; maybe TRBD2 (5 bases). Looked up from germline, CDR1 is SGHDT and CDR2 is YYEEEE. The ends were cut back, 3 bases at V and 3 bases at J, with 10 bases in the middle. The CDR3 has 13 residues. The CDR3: CASSSDSIYEQYF. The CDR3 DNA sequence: TGTGCCAGCAGCTCGGACTCGATCTACGAGCAGTACTTC.

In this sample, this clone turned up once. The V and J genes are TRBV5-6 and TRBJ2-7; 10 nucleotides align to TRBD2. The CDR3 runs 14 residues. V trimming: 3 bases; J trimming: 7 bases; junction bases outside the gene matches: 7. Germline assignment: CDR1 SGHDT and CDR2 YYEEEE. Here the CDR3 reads CASSWTSGDYEQYF. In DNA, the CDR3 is TGTGCCAGCAGCTGGACTAGCGGAGACTATGAGCAGTACTTC. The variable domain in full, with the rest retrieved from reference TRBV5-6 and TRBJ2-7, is DAGVTQSPTHLIKTRGQQVTLRCSPKSGHDTVSWYQQALGQGPQFIFQYYEEEERQRGNFPDRFSGHQFPNYSSELNVNALLLGDSALYLCASSWTSGDYEQYFGPGTRLTVT.

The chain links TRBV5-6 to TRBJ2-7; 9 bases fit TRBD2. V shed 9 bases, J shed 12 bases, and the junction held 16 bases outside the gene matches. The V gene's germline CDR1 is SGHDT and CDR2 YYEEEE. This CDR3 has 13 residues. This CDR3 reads CATSYGSGSKVYF. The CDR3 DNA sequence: TGTGCCACCTCCTACGGTAGCGGGAGTAAAGTGTACTTC.

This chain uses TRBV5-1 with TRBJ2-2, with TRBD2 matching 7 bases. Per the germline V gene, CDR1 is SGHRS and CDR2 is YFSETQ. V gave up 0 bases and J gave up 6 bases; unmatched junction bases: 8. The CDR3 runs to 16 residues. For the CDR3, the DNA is TGCGCCAGCAGCTTGGGGGGACTACAAGGGGCCGGGGAGCTGTTTTTT. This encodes CASSLGGLQGAGELFF.

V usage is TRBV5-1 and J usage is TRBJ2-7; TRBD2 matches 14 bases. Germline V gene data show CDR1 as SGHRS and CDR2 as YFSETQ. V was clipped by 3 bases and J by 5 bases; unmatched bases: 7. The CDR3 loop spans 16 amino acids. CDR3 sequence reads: CASSYGLAGGIDEQYF. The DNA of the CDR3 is TGCGCCAGCAGCTACGGACTAGCGGGAGGTATAGACGAGCAGTACTTC.

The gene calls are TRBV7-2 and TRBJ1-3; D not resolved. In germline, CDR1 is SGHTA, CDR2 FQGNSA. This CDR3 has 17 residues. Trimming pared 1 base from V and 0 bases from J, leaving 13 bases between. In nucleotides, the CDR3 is TGTGCCAGCAGCTTAGTTGTCAGAGCGAACTCTGGAAACACCATATATTTT. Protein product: CASSLVVRANSGNTIYF. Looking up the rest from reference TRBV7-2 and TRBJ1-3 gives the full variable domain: GAGVSQSPSNKVTEKGKDVELRCDPISGHTALYWYRQSLGQGLEFLIYFQGNSAPDKSGLPSDRFSAERTGGSVSTLTIQRTQQEDSAVYLCASSLVVRANSGNTIYFGEGSWLTVV.

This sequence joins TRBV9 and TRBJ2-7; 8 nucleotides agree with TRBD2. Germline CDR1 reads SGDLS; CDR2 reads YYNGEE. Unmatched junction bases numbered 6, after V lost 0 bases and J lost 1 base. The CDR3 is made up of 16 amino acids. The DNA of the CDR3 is TGTGCCAGCAGCGTAGAGCCTAGCGGGTCTTCCTACGAGCAGTACTTC. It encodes CASSVEPSGSSYEQYF.

The CDR3, as DNA: TGTGCCAGCACTCGCCTAGCGGGAGGATACAATGAGCAGTTCTTC. Amino acid sequence: CASTRLAGGYNEQFF. The gene calls are TRBV27 and TRBJ2-1; 11 bases are a match to TRBD2. This CDR3 is 15 amino acids long. The J segment lost 4 bases and the V segment lost 7 bases, leaving 6 bases of the junction unmatched. Germline V gene lookup returns CDR1 MNHEY and CDR2 SMNVEV (reference sequence).

The DNA of the CDR3 is TGTGCCAGCTCATCAACGGGACAGGCGAACAATGAGCAGTTCTTC. Its protein is CASSSTGQANNEQFF. V is TRBV18 and J is TRBJ2-1; 8 bases fit TRBD1. In germline, CDR1 is KGHSH, CDR2 LQKENI. The ends lost 5 bases at V and 5 bases at J; junction bases unmatched: 8. The CDR3 extends over 15 amino acids.

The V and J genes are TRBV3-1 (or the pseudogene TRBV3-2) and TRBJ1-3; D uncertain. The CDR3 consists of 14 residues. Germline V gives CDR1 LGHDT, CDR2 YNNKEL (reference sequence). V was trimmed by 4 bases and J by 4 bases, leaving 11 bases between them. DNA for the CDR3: TGTGCCAGCAGCCGCAGGTCCCTAGGAAACACCATATATTTT. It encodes CASSRRSLGNTIYF.

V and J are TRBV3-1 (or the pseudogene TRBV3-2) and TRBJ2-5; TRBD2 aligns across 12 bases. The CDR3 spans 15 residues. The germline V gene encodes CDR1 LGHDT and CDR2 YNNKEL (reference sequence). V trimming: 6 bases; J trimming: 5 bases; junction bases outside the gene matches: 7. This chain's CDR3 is CASSLLAGGEETQYF. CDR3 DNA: TGTGCCAGCAGTTTACTAGCGGGAGGAGAGGAGACCCAGTACTTC.

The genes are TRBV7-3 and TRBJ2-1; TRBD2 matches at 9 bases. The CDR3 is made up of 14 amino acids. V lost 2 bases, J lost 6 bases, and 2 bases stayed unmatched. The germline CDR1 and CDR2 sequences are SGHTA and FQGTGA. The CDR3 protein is CASSLVSGSNEQFF. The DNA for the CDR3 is TGTGCCAGCAGCTTAGTTAGCGGGAGCAATGAGCAGTTCTTC. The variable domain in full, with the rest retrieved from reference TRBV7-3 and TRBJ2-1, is GAGVSQTPSNKVTEKGKYVELRCDPISGHTALYWYRQSLGQGPEFLIYFQGTGAADDSGLPNDRFFAVRPEGSVSTLKIQRTERGDSAVYLCASSLVSGSNEQFFGPGTRLTVL.